This TCR beta chain is from a study of T cell clonotyping in hematopoietic cell transplantation. The repertoire was sequenced with immunoSEQ multiplex PCR; TCRdb's copy has only in-frame clones and lacks some. The table shows about 8,000 clones, with 81% occurring only once. V lost 3 bases to trimming and J lost 3 bases; unmatched junction nucleotides: 5. This CDR3 has 16 residues. Germline V gives CDR1 MNHEY, CDR2 SVGAGI. The material sequenced was peripheral blood mononuclear cells, taken 180 days after allogeneic stem cell transplant. This clonotype was sampled from a female patient in her 50s who had an allogeneic stem cell transplant from an unrelated donor, so the T cells may come from the graft donor. Some clones in this sample may be carry-over from other donors' samples. V and J are TRBV6-5 and TRBJ2-2; TRBD2 aligns across 9 bases. This chain's CDR3 is CASSYLSGSYTGELFF. The CDR3 DNA follows: TGTGCCAGCAGTTATCTTAGCGGGAGTTACACCGGGGAGCTGTTTTTT.